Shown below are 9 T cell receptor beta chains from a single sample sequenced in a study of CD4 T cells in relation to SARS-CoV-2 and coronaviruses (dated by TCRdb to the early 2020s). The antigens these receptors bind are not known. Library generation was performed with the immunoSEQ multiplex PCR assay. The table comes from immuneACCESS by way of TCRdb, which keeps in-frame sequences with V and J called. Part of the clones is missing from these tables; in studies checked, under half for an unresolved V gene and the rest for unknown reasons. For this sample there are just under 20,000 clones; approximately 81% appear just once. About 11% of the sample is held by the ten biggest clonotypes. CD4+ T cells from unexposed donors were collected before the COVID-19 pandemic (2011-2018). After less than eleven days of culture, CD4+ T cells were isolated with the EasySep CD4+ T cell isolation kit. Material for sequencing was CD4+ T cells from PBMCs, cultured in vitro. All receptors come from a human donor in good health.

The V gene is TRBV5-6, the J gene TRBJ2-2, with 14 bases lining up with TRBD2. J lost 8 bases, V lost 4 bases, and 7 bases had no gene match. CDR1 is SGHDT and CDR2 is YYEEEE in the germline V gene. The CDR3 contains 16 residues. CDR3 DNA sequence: TGTGCCAGCAGCATGGGACTAGCGGGAGTTGAAGGGGAGCTGTTTTTT. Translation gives CASSMGLAGVEGELFF.

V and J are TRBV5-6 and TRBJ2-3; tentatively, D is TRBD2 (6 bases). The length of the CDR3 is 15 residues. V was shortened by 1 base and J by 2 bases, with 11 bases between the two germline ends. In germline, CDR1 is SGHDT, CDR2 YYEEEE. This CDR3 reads CASSLFAGYTDTQYF. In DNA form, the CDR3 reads TGTGCCAGCAGCTTGTTCGCGGGGTACACAGATACGCAGTATTTT.

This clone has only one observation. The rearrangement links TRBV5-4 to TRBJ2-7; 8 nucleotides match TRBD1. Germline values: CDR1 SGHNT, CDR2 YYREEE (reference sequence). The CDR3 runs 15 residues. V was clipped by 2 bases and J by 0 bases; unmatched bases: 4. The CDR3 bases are TGTGCCAGCAGCTTATACAGGGGGAACTCCTACGAGCAGTACTTC. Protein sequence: CASSLYRGNSYEQYF.

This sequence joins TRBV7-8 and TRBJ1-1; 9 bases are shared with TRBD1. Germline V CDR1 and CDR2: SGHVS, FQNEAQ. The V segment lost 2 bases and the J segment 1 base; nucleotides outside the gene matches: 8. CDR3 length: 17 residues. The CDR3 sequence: CASSLYIRTGENTEAFF. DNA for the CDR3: TGTGCCAGCAGCTTATATATAAGGACAGGGGAGAACACTGAAGCTTTCTTT.

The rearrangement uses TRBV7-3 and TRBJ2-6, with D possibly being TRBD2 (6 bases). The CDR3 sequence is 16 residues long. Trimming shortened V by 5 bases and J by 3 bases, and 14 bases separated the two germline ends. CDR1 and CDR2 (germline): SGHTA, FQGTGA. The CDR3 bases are TGTGCCAGCAGCCGCGATGGAGGGGTTGGGGCCAACGTCCTGACTTTC. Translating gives CASSRDGGVGANVLTF.

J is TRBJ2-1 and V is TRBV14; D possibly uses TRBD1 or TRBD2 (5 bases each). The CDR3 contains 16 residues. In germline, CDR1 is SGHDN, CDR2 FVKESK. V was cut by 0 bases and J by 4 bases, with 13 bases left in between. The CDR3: CASSQDNRGPYNEQFF. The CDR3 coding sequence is TGTGCCAGCAGCCAAGATAACCGGGGACCTTACAATGAGCAGTTCTTC.

CDR3 amino acids: CASSLRGGKSYEQYF. CDR3 bases: TGTGCCAGCAGCCTCCGGGGCGGAAAATCCTACGAGCAGTACTTC. The rearrangement links TRBV7-2 to TRBJ2-7; perhaps D is TRBD1 or TRBD2 (5 bases each). Germline CDR1 is SGHTA and CDR2 is FQGNSA. This CDR3 region has 15 residues. V gave up 5 bases and J gave up 1 base, with 15 bases separating them. The full variable domain, with the rest looked up from reference TRBV7-2 and TRBJ2-7, is GAGVSQSPSNKVTEKGKDVELRCDPISGHTALYWYRQSLGQGLEFLIYFQGNSAPDKSGLPSDRFSAERTGGSVSTLTIQRTQQEDSAVYLCASSLRGGKSYEQYFGPGTRLTVT.

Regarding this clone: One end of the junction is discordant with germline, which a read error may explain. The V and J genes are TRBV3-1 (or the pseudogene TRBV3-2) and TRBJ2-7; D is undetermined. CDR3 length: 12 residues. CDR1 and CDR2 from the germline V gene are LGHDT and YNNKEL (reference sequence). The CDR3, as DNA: TGTGCCAGCAGCCAAGACCCCTACAAGCAGTACTTC. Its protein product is CASSQDPYKQYF.

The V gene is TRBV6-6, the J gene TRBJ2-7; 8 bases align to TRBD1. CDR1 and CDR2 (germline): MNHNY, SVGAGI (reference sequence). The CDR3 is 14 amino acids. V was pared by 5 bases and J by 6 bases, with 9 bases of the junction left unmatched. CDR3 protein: CASSRGQGFSEQYF. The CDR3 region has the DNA TGTGCCAGCAGTAGAGGACAGGGTTTCAGCGAGCAGTACTTC.